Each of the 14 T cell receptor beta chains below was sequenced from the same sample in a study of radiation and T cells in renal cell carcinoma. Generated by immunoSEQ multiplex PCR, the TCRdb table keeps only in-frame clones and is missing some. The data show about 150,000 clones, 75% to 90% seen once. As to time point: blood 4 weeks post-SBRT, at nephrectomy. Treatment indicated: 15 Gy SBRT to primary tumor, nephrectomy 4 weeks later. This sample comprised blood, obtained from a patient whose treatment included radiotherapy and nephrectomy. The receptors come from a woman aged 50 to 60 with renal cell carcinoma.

CDR3 in amino acids: CAWSGNEQFF. The CDR3 DNA sequence: TGTGCCTGGAGTGGCAATGAGCAGTTCTTC. The rearrangement uses TRBV30 and TRBJ2-1; D is ambiguous. There are 10 residues in the CDR3. Trimming cost V 1 base and J 6 bases, with 1 base left between them. Germline lookup yields CDR1 GTSNPN and CDR2 SVGIG (reference sequence). Based on the CDR3 plus reference TRBV30 and TRBJ2-1, the full variable domain is SQTIHQWPATLVQPVGSPLSLECTVEGTSNPNLYWYRQAAGRGLQLLFYSVGIGQISSEVPQNLSASRPQDRQFILSSKKLLLSDSGFYLCAWSGNEQFFGPGTRLTVL.

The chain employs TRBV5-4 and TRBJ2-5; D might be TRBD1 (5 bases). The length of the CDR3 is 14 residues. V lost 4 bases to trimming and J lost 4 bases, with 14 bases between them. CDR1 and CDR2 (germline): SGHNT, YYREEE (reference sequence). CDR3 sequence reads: CASSLWTTIETQYF. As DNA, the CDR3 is TGTGCCAGCAGCCTCTGGACAACCATAGAGACCCAGTACTTC.

CDR3 protein: CASSLASGGVYGYTF. DNA for the CDR3: TGTGCCAGCAGCTTGGCCAGCGGGGGGGTCTATGGCTACACCTTC. This sequence joins TRBV5-6 and TRBJ1-2, with D possibly TRBD1 on 5 matching bases. Germline V gene data show CDR1 as SGHDT and CDR2 as YYEEEE. CDR3 length equals 15 residues. V was pared by 0 bases and J by 4 bases, with 13 bases between. The entire variable domain, with the rest obtained from reference TRBV5-6 and TRBJ1-2, is as follows: DAGVTQSPTHLIKTRGQQVTLRCSPKSGHDTVSWYQQALGQGPQFIFQYYEEEERQRGNFPDRFSGHQFPNYSSELNVNALLLGDSALYLCASSLASGGVYGYTFGSGTRLTVV.

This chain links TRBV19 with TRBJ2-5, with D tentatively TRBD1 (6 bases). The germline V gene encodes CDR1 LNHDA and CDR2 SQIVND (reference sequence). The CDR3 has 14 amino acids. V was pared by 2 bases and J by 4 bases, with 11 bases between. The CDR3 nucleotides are TGTGCCAGTAGTATAACAGGGAATGGAGAGACCCAGTACTTC. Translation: CASSITGNGETQYF.

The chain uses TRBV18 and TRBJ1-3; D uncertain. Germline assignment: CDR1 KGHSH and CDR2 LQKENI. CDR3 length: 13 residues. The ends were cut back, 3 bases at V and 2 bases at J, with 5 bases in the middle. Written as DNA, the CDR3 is TGTGCCAGCTCACCGACTGCTGGAAACACCATATATTTT. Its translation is CASSPTAGNTIYF.

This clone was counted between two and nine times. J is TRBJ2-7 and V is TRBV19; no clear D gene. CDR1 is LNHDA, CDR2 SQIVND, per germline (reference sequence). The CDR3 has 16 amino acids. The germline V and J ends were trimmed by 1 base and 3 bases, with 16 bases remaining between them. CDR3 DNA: TGTGCCAGTAGTATAGTAAGCTCAGGTGAGGTCTACGAGCAGTACTTC. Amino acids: CASSIVSSGEVYEQYF.

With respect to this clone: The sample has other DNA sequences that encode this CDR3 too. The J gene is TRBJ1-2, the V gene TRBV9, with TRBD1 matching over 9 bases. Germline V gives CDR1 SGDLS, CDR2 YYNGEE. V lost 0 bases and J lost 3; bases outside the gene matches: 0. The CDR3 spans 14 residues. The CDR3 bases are TGTGCCAGCAGCGTAGGACAGGGGGACTATGGCTACACCTTC. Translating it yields CASSVGQGDYGYTF. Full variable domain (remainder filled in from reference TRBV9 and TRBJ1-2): DSGVTQTPKHLITATGQRVTLRCSPRSGDLSVYWYQQSLDQGLQFLIQYYNGEERAKGNILERFSAQQFPDLHSELNLSSLELGDSALYFCASSVGQGDYGYTFGSGTRLTVV.

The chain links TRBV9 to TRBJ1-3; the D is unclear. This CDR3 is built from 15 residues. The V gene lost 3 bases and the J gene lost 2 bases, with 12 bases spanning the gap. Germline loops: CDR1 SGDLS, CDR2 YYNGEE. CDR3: CASSAEGQAGNTIYF. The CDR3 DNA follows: TGTGCCAGCAGCGCGGAAGGGCAGGCTGGAAACACCATATATTTT.

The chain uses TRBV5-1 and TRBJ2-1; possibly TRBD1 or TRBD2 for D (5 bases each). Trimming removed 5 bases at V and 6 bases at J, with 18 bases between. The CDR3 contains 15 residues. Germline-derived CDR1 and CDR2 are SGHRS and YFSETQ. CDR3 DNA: TGCGCCAGCAGTGAGGGGTTGTCGCACCTCAATGAGCAGTTCTTC. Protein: CASSEGLSHLNEQFF. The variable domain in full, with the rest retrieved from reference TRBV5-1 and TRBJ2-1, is KAGVTQTPRYLIKTRGQQVTLSCSPISGHRSVSWYQQTPGQGLQFLFEYFSETQRNKGNFPGRFSGRQFSNSRSEMNVSTLELGDSALYLCASSEGLSHLNEQFFGPGTRLTVL.

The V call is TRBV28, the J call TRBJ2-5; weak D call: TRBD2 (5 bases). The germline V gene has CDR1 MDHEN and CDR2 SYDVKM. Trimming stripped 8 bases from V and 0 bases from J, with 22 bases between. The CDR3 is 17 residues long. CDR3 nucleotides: TGTGCCAGCGCAAAAACAAACAAGGACTTGTACCAAGAGACCCAGTACTTC. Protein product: CASAKTNKDLYQETQYF.

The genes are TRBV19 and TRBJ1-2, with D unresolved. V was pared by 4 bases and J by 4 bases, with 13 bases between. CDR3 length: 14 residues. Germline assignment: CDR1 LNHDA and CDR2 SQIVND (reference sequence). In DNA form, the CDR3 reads TGTGCCAGTAGTAAACTCAGCGATTCCTATGGCTACACCTTC. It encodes CASSKLSDSYGYTF.

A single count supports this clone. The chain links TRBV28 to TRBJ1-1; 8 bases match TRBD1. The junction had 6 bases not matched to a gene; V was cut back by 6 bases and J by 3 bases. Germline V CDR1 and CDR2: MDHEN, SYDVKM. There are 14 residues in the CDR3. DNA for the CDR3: TGTGCCAGCAGGAGACAGGGGAGATACACTGAAGCTTTCTTT. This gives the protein CASRRQGRYTEAFF. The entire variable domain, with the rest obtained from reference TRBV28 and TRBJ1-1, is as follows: DVKVTQSSRYLVKRTGEKVFLECVQDMDHENMFWYRQDPGLGLRLIYFSYDVKMKEKGDIPEGYSVSREKKERFSLILESASTNQTSMYLCASRRQGRYTEAFFGQGTRLTVV.

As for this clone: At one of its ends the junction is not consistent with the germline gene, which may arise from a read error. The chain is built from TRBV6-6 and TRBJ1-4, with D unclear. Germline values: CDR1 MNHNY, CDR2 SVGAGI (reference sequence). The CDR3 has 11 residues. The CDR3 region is CASSAGTREAF. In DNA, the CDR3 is TGTGCCAGCAGTGCAGGCACCCGGGAGGCGTTT.

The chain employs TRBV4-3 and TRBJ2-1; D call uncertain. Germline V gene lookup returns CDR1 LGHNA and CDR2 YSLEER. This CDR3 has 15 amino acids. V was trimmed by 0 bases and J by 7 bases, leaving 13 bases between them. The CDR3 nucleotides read TGCGCCAGCAGCCAAGACACAGTCGAATTTAATGAGCAGTTCTTC. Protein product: CASSQDTVEFNEQFF.